What follows are 31 T cell receptor beta chains derived from one specimen sequenced in a study of shared clonotypes between healthy human individuals. Naive CD8 cells, CD45RO-negative and positively selected for CCR7, excluded terminally differentiated effector memory CD45RA+ cells. Using immunoSEQ multiplex PCR, the repertoire was profiled, and TCRdb retains in-frame clones only, with some absent. The sample gives around 2.1 million clones, 90% to 95% of which show up once; roughly 1.7% is in the top ten. The sample consisted of naive CD8+ T cells from PBMCs. All receptors derive from a man in his late teens or twenties in good health. Some clones in this sample may be carry-over from other donors' samples.

The chain is built from TRBV27 and TRBJ1-5, with D unresolved. The CDR3 totals 12 residues. Looked up from germline, CDR1 is MNHEY and CDR2 is SMNVEV (reference sequence). V was pared by 10 bases and J by 4 bases, with 11 bases between. The chain's CDR3 is CATSEGNQPQHF. The CDR3 region has the DNA TGTGCCACCTCGGAAGGGAATCAGCCCCAGCATTTT.

A few counts support this clone. V and J are TRBV30 and TRBJ1-5; no clear D gene. Germline V CDR1 and CDR2: GTSNPN, SVGIG (reference sequence). The CDR3 contains 13 residues. V was cut by 3 bases and J by 4 bases, with 10 bases left in between. The CDR3 nucleotides are TGTGCCTGGAGCCCCAGCGGAAATCAGCCCCAGCATTTT. It yields the protein CAWSPSGNQPQHF.

V gene TRBV6-5 combines with J gene TRBJ1-1, with 7 nucleotides matching TRBD1. The CDR3 contains 14 residues. Germline CDR1 reads MNHEY; CDR2 reads SVGAGI. The junction had 8 bases not matched to a gene; V was cut back by 5 bases and J by 5 bases. This chain's CDR3 is CASSERYRGTEAFF. The CDR3 DNA is TGTGCCAGCAGTGAACGATACAGGGGTACTGAAGCTTTCTTT.

The rearrangement links TRBV19 to TRBJ1-1; 7 bases are shared with TRBD1. Germline V gives CDR1 LNHDA, CDR2 SQIVND (reference sequence). The CDR3 spans 18 residues. V trimming: 4 bases; J trimming: 2 bases; junction bases outside the gene matches: 16. The CDR3 region is CASSTIQGPVEDNTEAFF. In nucleotides, the CDR3 is TGTGCCAGTAGTACCATACAGGGGCCAGTAGAGGATAACACTGAAGCTTTCTTT.

The chain employs TRBV2 and TRBJ1-4; 7 bases align to TRBD1. The length of the CDR3 is 20 residues. J was trimmed by 4 bases and V by 3 bases; bases with no gene match: 20. CDR1 and CDR2 (germline): SNHLY, FYNNEI. CDR3 residues: CASSETRLLGTALLNEKLFF. CDR3 DNA: TGTGCCAGCAGTGAGACCCGCCTCCTCGGGACAGCGCTCCTTAATGAAAAACTGTTTTTT.

The V and J genes are TRBV6-5 and TRBJ1-4; D remains unclear. From germline, CDR1 is MNHEY and CDR2 SVGAGI. Trimming stripped 2 bases from V and 5 bases from J, with 6 bases between. This CDR3 region has 13 residues. Here the CDR3 DNA reads TGTGCCAGCAGTTACGAGGAGAATGAAAAACTGTTTTTT. Translation gives CASSYEENEKLFF.

This chain links TRBV7-9 with TRBJ2-1; 8 bases are shared with TRBD1. Trimming removed 5 bases from V and 4 bases from J; junction bases left unmatched: 7. Germline assignment: CDR1 SEHNR and CDR2 FQNEAQ (reference sequence). This CDR3 is 15 amino acids long. CDR3 loop: CASSAGQASYNEQFF. Here the CDR3 DNA reads TGTGCCAGCAGCGCGGGACAGGCCTCGTACAATGAGCAGTTCTTC.

The CDR3 DNA is TGTGCCAGCAGCTCCCCGGGAGTAGACACCGGGGAGCTGTTTTTT. Its protein product is CASSSPGVDTGELFF. V gene TRBV7-3 combines with J gene TRBJ2-2, with a possible D match to TRBD2 (6 bases). CDR1 is SGHTA and CDR2 is FQGTGA in the germline V gene. The CDR3 consists of 15 residues. The V end was cut by 4 bases, the J end by 3 bases, with 12 bases between.

This rearrangement joins TRBV28 to TRBJ2-3; the D gene is possibly TRBD1 (5 bases). Trimming shortened V by 2 bases and J by 1 base, and 10 bases separated the two germline ends. Per germline, CDR1 MDHEN and CDR2 SYDVKM. CDR3 size: 15 residues. CDR3 sequence: CASSLRDSGTDTQYF. In DNA, the CDR3 is TGTGCCAGCAGTTTAAGAGACAGTGGCACAGATACGCAGTATTTT. The entire variable domain, with the rest obtained from reference TRBV28 and TRBJ2-3, is as follows: DVKVTQSSRYLVKRTGEKVFLECVQDMDHENMFWYRQDPGLGLRLIYFSYDVKMKEKGDIPEGYSVSREKKERFSLILESASTNQTSMYLCASSLRDSGTDTQYFGPGTRLTVL.

The CDR3 loop is CASSPRTGPHYEQYF. The CDR3 DNA sequence: TGTGCCAGCAGCCCCAGGACAGGGCCCCACTACGAGCAGTACTTC. V usage is TRBV11-2 and J usage is TRBJ2-7; 8 nucleotides line up with TRBD1. The CDR3 covers 15 residues. Germline CDR1 is SGHAT and CDR2 is FQNNGV. V shed 5 bases and J 3 bases; nucleotides not matched to a gene: 9.

The chain uses TRBV27 and TRBJ1-1; TRBD1 might be the D (5 bases). CDR1 MNHEY and CDR2 SMNVEV come from the germline V gene (reference sequence). This CDR3 is built from 13 residues. The CDR3 DNA reads TGTGCTTCCATGGGGGGTGGGGTCACTGAAGCTTTCTTT. It codes for CASMGGGVTEAFF.

This clone was seen a few times. The V gene is TRBV7-9, the J gene TRBJ1-1, with no clear D. The CDR3 is 13 residues long. Deletions cut 2 bases from V and 7 bases from J, with 11 bases between. Germline V gene lookup returns CDR1 SEHNR and CDR2 FQNEAQ (reference sequence). CDR3 DNA sequence: TGTGCCAGCAGCTTATTGTTGCTCCGTGAAGCTTTCTTT. It codes for CASSLLLLREAFF.

Comments on this clone: The sample carries other DNA sequences with the same CDR3. This sequence joins TRBV27 and TRBJ1-2, with 9 bases matching TRBD1. The CDR3 totals 13 residues. Germline V gene data show CDR1 as MNHEY and CDR2 as SMNVEV (reference sequence). The trim removed 5 bases at V and 5 bases at J, leaving 3 bases unmatched. The CDR3 sequence: CASSPGTGYGYTF. DNA for the CDR3: TGTGCCAGCAGTCCGGGGACAGGGTATGGCTACACCTTC.

This clone was observed a single time. CDR3 loop: CASSSRGQLFNYGYTF. The CDR3 nucleotides are TGTGCCAGCAGTTCCCGGGGACAGCTTTTTAACTATGGCTACACCTTC. V and J are TRBV27 and TRBJ1-2; the match to TRBD1 covers 7 bases. The CDR3 has 16 amino acids. V shed 4 bases, J shed 1 base, and the junction held 9 bases outside the gene matches. Germline loops: CDR1 MNHEY, CDR2 SMNVEV (reference sequence).

This chain connects TRBV4-1 to TRBJ2-3; D is unclear. The germline V gene encodes CDR1 MGHRA and CDR2 YSYEKL. CDR3 length equals 18 residues. The V end lost 3 bases, the J end lost 2 bases, and 21 bases lay between the germline ends. The CDR3 protein is CASSQVVLGTRPTDTQYF. CDR3 DNA sequence: TGCGCCAGCAGCCAGGTGGTCTTGGGAACACGGCCCACAGATACGCAGTATTTT.

The chain couples TRBV4-1 to TRBJ2-3; 13 nucleotides agree with TRBD2. Trimming removed 4 bases from V and 6 bases from J; junction bases left unmatched: 10. The CDR3 covers 17 residues. From germline, CDR1 is MGHRA and CDR2 YSYEKL. CDR3 residues: CASSRPGLAGVGDTQYF. As DNA, the CDR3 is TGCGCCAGCAGCCGCCCCGGACTAGCGGGAGTGGGGGATACGCAGTATTTT.

The chain carries TRBV27 and TRBJ2-7; 7 bases agree with TRBD2. Germline CDR1 reads MNHEY; CDR2 reads SMNVEV (reference sequence). The CDR3 is 16 amino acids. V lost 5 bases and J lost 1; bases outside the gene matches: 11. CDR3 nucleotides: TGTGCCAGCAGTCTCAGGTCAGCAGCGGGATCCTACGAGCAGTACTTC. Protein: CASSLRSAAGSYEQYF.

The J gene is TRBJ2-2, the V gene TRBV7-9; no firm D call. Per the germline V gene, CDR1 is SEHNR and CDR2 is FQNEAQ (reference sequence). There are 17 residues in the CDR3. V was trimmed by 7 bases and J by 0 bases, leaving 18 bases between them. The CDR3 region has the DNA TGTGCCAGCACCATGAGATTAGCAGAGACGAACACCGGGGAGCTGTTTTTT. It yields the protein CASTMRLAETNTGELFF.

The CDR3 coding sequence is TGCGCCAGCAGCTTGTCCCCGGGGCTGACCACTGAAGCTTTCTTT. Its translation is CASSLSPGLTTEAFF. V gene TRBV5-1 combines with J gene TRBJ1-1, with D tentatively TRBD1 (5 bases). The CDR3 length is 15 residues. Germline loops: CDR1 SGHRS, CDR2 YFSETQ. V gave up 1 base and J gave up 4 bases, with 14 bases separating them.

V usage is TRBV9 and J usage is TRBJ2-3, with 9 bases fitting TRBD2. V gave up 0 bases and J gave up 6 bases; unmatched junction bases: 5. Germline assignment: CDR1 SGDLS and CDR2 YYNGEE. The CDR3 totals 15 residues. CDR3 in DNA: TGTGCCAGCAGCGTAGGAGCGGGAGGCTCGGATACGCAGTATTTT. Translating it yields CASSVGAGGSDTQYF.

On this clone itself: The same CDR3 can be traced to other DNA sequences in this sample. This chain uses TRBV28 with TRBJ1-5; D ambiguous. The V end was cut by 1 base, the J end by 1 base, with 8 bases between. Germline loops: CDR1 MDHEN, CDR2 SYDVKM. The CDR3 length is 15 residues. CDR3: CASSLYPGSNQPQHF. As DNA, the CDR3 is TGTGCCAGCAGTTTATACCCGGGCAGCAATCAGCCCCAGCATTTT.

CDR3 region: CSASQGYEQYF. CDR3 DNA sequence: TGCAGCGCCTCACAGGGATACGAGCAGTACTTC. The rearrangement uses TRBV29-1 and TRBJ2-7; D is perhaps TRBD1 (6 bases). Trimming pared 7 bases from V and 4 bases from J, leaving 11 bases between. The CDR3 consists of 11 residues. Germline CDR1 is SQVTM and CDR2 is ANQGSEA.

The CDR3 reads CASSIGLQGLNEQYF. The CDR3 DNA reads TGTGCCAGTAGTATTGGGTTACAGGGTCTCAACGAGCAGTACTTC. This chain uses TRBV19 with TRBJ2-7; D possibly corresponds to TRBD1 (6 bases). Germline CDR1 LNHDA, CDR2 SQIVND (reference sequence). Trimming left V 3 bases short and J 5 bases short, with 17 bases between. The CDR3 runs to 15 residues.

This sequence joins TRBV28 and TRBJ2-7; TRBD2 is a possible D gene (6 bases). Trimming removed 6 bases from V and 6 bases from J, with 15 bases in between. CDR3 length equals 13 residues. The germline gives CDR1 MDHEN, CDR2 SYDVKM. CDR3 sequence: CASSPRDSFEQYF. CDR3 nucleotide sequence: TGTGCCAGCAGCCCGCGGGACTCTTTCGAGCAGTACTTC. The full variable domain, its missing parts supplied by reference TRBV28 and TRBJ2-7, is DVKVTQSSRYLVKRTGEKVFLECVQDMDHENMFWYRQDPGLGLRLIYFSYDVKMKEKGDIPEGYSVSREKKERFSLILESASTNQTSMYLCASSPRDSFEQYFGPGTRLTVT.

The rearrangement uses TRBV7-2 and TRBJ2-5, with a possible D match to TRBD2 (5 bases). The CDR3 runs to 16 residues. Germline V gene lookup returns CDR1 SGHTA and CDR2 FQGNSA. The V and J ends lost 5 bases and 7 bases respectively, with 23 bases between them. CDR3 in amino acids: CASSLYPSKRELTQYF. The DNA for the CDR3 is TGTGCCAGCAGCCTCTACCCCTCTAAACGGGAATTGACCCAGTACTTC.

Concerning this clone: The same CDR3 arises from other DNA sequences in this sample as well. This chain uses TRBV28 with TRBJ1-2; D is unresolved. Germline CDR1 MDHEN, CDR2 SYDVKM. V dropped 2 bases and J dropped 1 base, with 8 bases sitting between them. The length of the CDR3 is 14 residues. The CDR3 sequence: CASSLGDGNYGYTF. The CDR3 coding sequence is TGTGCCAGCAGTTTAGGAGACGGTAACTATGGCTACACCTTC.

The chain carries TRBV28 and TRBJ2-7; D call uncertain. V was clipped by 5 bases and J by 2 bases, with 10 bases between them. The CDR3 sequence is 13 residues long. The germline V gene encodes CDR1 MDHEN and CDR2 SYDVKM. The CDR3: CASSLSSAYEQYF. For the CDR3, the DNA is TGTGCCAGCAGTCTCTCCTCGGCCTACGAGCAGTACTTC.

The chain recombines TRBV5-6 with TRBJ1-2; no firm D call. The CDR3 runs 13 residues. Trimming removed 2 bases at V and 3 bases at J, with 8 bases between. CDR1 and CDR2 (germline): SGHDT, YYEEEE. The chain's CDR3 is CASSLDSDYGYTF. In DNA form, the CDR3 reads TGTGCCAGCAGCTTAGATTCCGACTATGGCTACACCTTC.

The gene calls are TRBV7-9 and TRBJ2-1, with TRBD2 as a possible D gene (6 bases). Trimming shortened V by 6 bases and J by 3 bases, and 12 bases separated the two germline ends. This CDR3 comprises 14 residues. Germline V gene sequence: CDR1 SEHNR, CDR2 FQNEAQ (reference sequence). Here the CDR3 reads CASRSSGFYNEQFF. The CDR3 DNA reads as TGTGCCAGCAGGTCGAGCGGGTTCTACAATGAGCAGTTCTTC.

J is TRBJ2-2 and V is TRBV9; maybe TRBD1 (5 bases). CDR3 length: 18 residues. Germline V gives CDR1 SGDLS, CDR2 YYNGEE. Trimming pared 3 bases from V and 2 bases from J, leaving 20 bases between. CDR3 sequence reads: CASSGLIWGAYNTGELFF. The CDR3 DNA sequence: TGTGCCAGCAGCGGCCTTATCTGGGGCGCTTATAACACCGGGGAGCTGTTTTTT.

V usage is TRBV28 and J usage is TRBJ1-1; TRBD1 matches 9 bases. This CDR3 comprises 16 residues. Looked up from germline, CDR1 is MDHEN and CDR2 is SYDVKM. With 6 bases clipped from V and 5 bases from J, the junction kept 13 bases outside the gene matches. The CDR3 sequence: CASRSPGQGSITEAFF. DNA for the CDR3: TGTGCCAGCAGATCCCCGGGACAGGGTTCTATTACTGAAGCTTTCTTT.